These T cell receptor beta chains were read from a single sample in a study of PD-L1 blockade in urothelial cancer. Produced via immunoSEQ multiplex PCR; TCRdb's table is partial and in-frame only. The repertoire holds approximately 58,000 clones, with 82% as singletons. Specimen: PBMCs, collected around atezolizumab (anti-PD-L1) treatment. The source is a man aged 65 to 85 with urothelial cancer. CDR3s include the opening cysteine and the closing phenylalanine or tryptophan. The order of the fields is D gene, clone size, V gene, J gene, CDR3 protein, CDR3 DNA. The D gene is left open where the match is weak. Not every row has a clone size; where given, it reads once, few, many or a size class.

D: TRBD2; size: .; V: TRBV4-1; J: TRBJ2-7; CDR3: CASSQAGLAIYEQYF; DNA: TGCGCCAGCAGCCAAGCGGGACTAGCTATCTACGAGCAGTACTTC
D: TRBD2; size: once; V: TRBV7-2; J: TRBJ2-7; CDR3: CASSRSSGPGYEQYF; DNA: TGTGCCAGCAGCCGTTCTAGCGGACCAGGCTACGAGCAGTACTTC
D: .; size: .; V: TRBV11-2; J: TRBJ2-1; CDR3: CASSSSYPGTNYNEQFF; DNA: TGTGCCAGCAGCTCAAGCTATCCCGGGACAAACTACAATGAGCAGTTCTTC
D: TRBD2; size: .; V: TRBV7-6; J: TRBJ2-7; CDR3: CASSPGTGRLAGASSSF; DNA: TGTGCCAGCAGCCCCGGGACAGGACGACTAGCGGGAGCCTCCTCGAGCTTC
D: .; size: many; V: TRBV7-3; J: TRBJ1-2; CDR3: CASSNQGGYGYTF; DNA: TGTGCCAGCAGCAACCAGGGAGGTTACGGCTACACCTTC
D: .; size: .; V: TRBV28; J: TRBJ2-2; CDR3: CASRDTNTGELFF; DNA: TGTGCCAGCAGGGACACAAACACCGGGGAGCTGTTTTTT
D: TRBD2; size: few; V: TRBV9; J: TRBJ2-5; CDR3: CASSGSLARETQYF; DNA: TGTGCCAGCAGCGGATCACTAGCGAGAGAGACCCAGTACTTC
D: .; size: .; V: TRBV25-1; J: TRBJ2-5; CDR3: CASSKVLAQETQYF; DNA: TGTGCCAGCAGTAAAGTTCTAGCCCAAGAGACCCAGTACTTC
D: .; size: .; V: TRBV2; J: TRBJ2-2; CDR3: CASSVGGGTGELFF; DNA: TGTGCCAGCAGTGTGGGGGGAGGCACCGGGGAGCTGTTTTTT
D: TRBD1; size: .; V: TRBV30; J: TRBJ1-2; CDR3: CAWSPRQGYGYTF; DNA: TGTGCCTGGAGTCCTAGACAGGGGTATGGCTACACCTTC
D: TRBD1; size: once; V: TRBV4-2; J: TRBJ1-2; CDR3: CASSQGTGSDYGYTF; DNA: TGTGCCAGCAGCCAGGGGACAGGGTCCGACTATGGCTACACCTTC
D: .; size: .; V: TRBV29-1; J: TRBJ2-2; CDR3: CSVEGPGENGELFF; DNA: TGCAGCGTTGAAGGCCCCGGGGAGAACGGGGAGCTGTTTTTT
D: .; size: .; V: TRBV5-1; J: TRBJ1-5; CDR3: CASSNLTGSQPQHF; DNA: TGCGCCAGCAGCAATTTGACAGGCAGTCAGCCCCAGCATTTT
D: .; size: once; V: TRBV9; J: TRBJ2-2; CDR3: CASSVEGVGGELFF; DNA: TGTGCCAGCAGCGTAGAGGGGGTCGGCGGGGAGCTGTTTTTT
D: .; size: once; V: TRBV7-2; J: TRBJ1-2; CDR3: CATGGVRGYTF; DNA: TGTGCCACCGGGGGGGTCCGGGGCTACACCTTC
D: TRBD2; size: .; V: TRBV6-5; J: TRBJ2-5; CDR3: CASSSRLAEYF; DNA: TGTGCCAGCAGTAGCCGACTAGCGGAGTACTTC
D: TRBD2; size: once; V: TRBV28; J: TRBJ2-4; CDR3: CASSLAGENIQYF; DNA: TGTGCCAGCAGTTTAGCGGGGGAAAACATTCAGTACTTC
D: TRBD1; size: .; V: TRBV9; J: TRBJ1-2; CDR3: CASSSSGTGGPYGYTF; DNA: TGTGCCAGCAGCTCCTCCGGGACAGGGGGCCCCTATGGCTACACCTTC